The clone carrying this TCR beta chain was observed many times. Its cognate antigen is unknown. The data are from a study of regulatory T cells in long-lasting Graves disease. Time point meaning: newly diagnosed GD, antithyroid drugs for less than 3 months. The TCR library was made from RNA extracted from PBMCs. V lost 1 base and J lost 3, with 7 bases in between. The germline CDR1 and CDR2 sequences are LNHDA and SQIVND (reference sequence). The CDR3 sequence is 15 residues long. Study-wide results and caveats: Public clonotype sharing was higher in persistent than newly diagnosed patients.

Assembly of TCR beta libraries relied on iRepertoire HTBI primers together with Arm-PCR of CDR3 regions. Each CDR3 protein gets one entry after TCRdb re-called the multiplex PCR reads with MiXCR. This table has about 560,000 distinct CDR3 sequences, about 16% appearing once. A further study also used this sample, focusing on T cells in Graves' hyperthyroidism and ophthalmopathy.

V and J are TRBV19 and TRBJ2-6; unclear D gene. This sample comprised peripheral blood mononuclear cells (PBMCs), obtained at new diagnosis, from a patient treated with antithyroid drugs. The clonotype originates from a man aged 18 to 30 with Graves disease. This CDR3 reads CASSIASVGANVLTF. As DNA, the CDR3 is TGTGCCAGTAGTATAGCGTCTGTTGGGGCCAACGTCCTGACTTTC.